A selection of T cell receptor beta chains follows, all from one sample in a study of blood T cell repertoires in COVID-19. The protocol was immunoSEQ multiplex PCR, while the TCRdb copy is restricted to in-frame clones and leaves out a portion. The data contain tens of thousands of clones, about 88% of them singletons. Sequencing was done on a sample of peripheral blood. The receptor set was obtained from a human donor in a cohort sampled during active COVID-19. Each CDR3 is given with its conserved first and last residue. Fields, in order: V gene, D gene, J gene, clone size, CDR3 protein, CDR3 DNA. A D gene is named only where the DNA matches it firmly. Expanded clones are given a class, and other clones once, few, many or no size at all.

TRBV7-9	.	TRBJ1-4	.	CASSLALGGRNEKLFF	TGTGCCAGCAGCTTAGCGCTGGGGGGACGGAATGAAAAACTGTTTTTT
TRBV28	.	TRBJ1-4	.	CASRAYGGEKLFF	TGTGCCAGCAGAGCCTACGGGGGAGAAAAACTGTTTTTT
TRBV6-5	.	TRBJ2-5	once	CASSPRGGWSETQYF	TGTGCCAGCAGTCCTAGGGGGGGTTGGTCAGAGACCCAGTACTTC
TRBV7-2	.	TRBJ1-5	.	CASSLVAGGAGQPQHF	TGTGCCAGCAGCTTAGTAGCGGGGGGGGCTGGGCAGCCCCAGCATTTT
TRBV7-2	TRBD2	TRBJ2-5	.	CASSLVRLAGGQLETQYF	TGTGCCAGCAGCTTAGTAAGGCTAGCGGGGGGGCAGTTAGAGACCCAGTACTTC
TRBV5-1	.	TRBJ1-4	.	CASSSGMEEKLFF	TGCGCCAGCAGCTCAGGGATGGAGGAAAAACTGTTTTTT
TRBV28	.	TRBJ1-4	.	CASSLAGIVEKLFF	TGTGCCAGCAGTTTAGCGGGTATCGTTGAAAAACTGTTTTTT
TRBV3-1/TRBV3-2	.	TRBJ2-7	.	CASSPQRVPYEQYF	TGTGCCAGCAGCCCTCAGCGGGTCCCCTACGAGCAGTACTTC
TRBV7-2	TRBD2	TRBJ2-7	once	CASSLRLAHEQYF	TGTGCCAGCAGCCTGAGACTAGCCCACGAGCAGTACTTC
TRBV5-4	TRBD1	TRBJ2-2	.	CASNPGTENTGELFF	TGTGCCAGCAACCCCGGGACAGAAAACACCGGGGAGCTGTTTTTT
TRBV12-3/TRBV12-4	.	TRBJ1-5	once	CASSTIANQPQHF	TGTGCCAGCAGTACGATAGCCAATCAGCCCCAGCATTTT
TRBV7-9	TRBD2	TRBJ2-7	once	CASSLAGTSGRASYEQYF	TGTGCCAGCAGCTTAGCGGGTACTAGCGGGAGGGCCTCCTACGAGCAGTACTTC
TRBV19	TRBD1	TRBJ1-5	.	CASSIGGQGANQPQHF	TGTGCCAGTAGTATAGGGGGACAGGGCGCCAATCAGCCCCAGCATTTT
TRBV10-3	TRBD1	TRBJ2-3	.	CAISGTGRSDTQYF	TGTGCCATCAGTGGGACAGGGCGTTCGGATACGCAGTATTTT
TRBV10-2	TRBD1	TRBJ2-7	once	CASSEQGAPGEQYF	TGCGCCAGCAGCGAACAGGGGGCGCCAGGCGAGCAGTACTTC
TRBV7-2	.	TRBJ2-7	few	CASSLGPSSNEQYF	TGTGCCAGCAGCTTAGGGCCCAGTAGCAACGAGCAGTACTTC
TRBV7-7	TRBD1	TRBJ2-2	few	CASSNGQGPGTGELFF	TGTGCCAGCAGCAACGGACAGGGGCCCGGGACCGGGGAGCTGTTTTTT
TRBV5-4	TRBD2	TRBJ2-3	.	CASSSGLAVPDTQYF	TGTGCCAGCAGCTCCGGGCTAGCGGTCCCAGATACGCAGTATTTT
TRBV6-1	TRBD1	TRBJ1-2	.	CASSEAWTGSGYTF	TGTGCCAGCAGTGAAGCTTGGACAGGGTCTGGCTACACCTTC
TRBV7-9	.	TRBJ2-3	.	CASSFSPQERDTQYF	TGTGCCAGCAGCTTCTCCCCCCAAGAGAGAGATACGCAGTATTTT
TRBV5-1	.	TRBJ1-3	.	CASSLTGVVGNTIYF	TGCGCCAGCAGCTTGACGGGAGTGGTTGGAAACACCATATATTTT
TRBV7-9	TRBD1	TRBJ1-1	.	CASSADRATEAFF	TGTGCCAGCAGCGCGGACAGGGCCACTGAAGCTTTCTTT
TRBV10-3	TRBD1	TRBJ1-5	.	CASEGTGRNQPQHF	TGTGCCAGCGAAGGGACAGGGCGCAATCAGCCCCAGCATTTT
TRBV4-2	TRBD2	TRBJ2-3	.	CASSQNSGNTDTQYF	TGTGCCAGCAGCCAAAATAGCGGGAACACAGATACGCAGTATTTT
TRBV7-8	.	TRBJ2-7	.	CASKVGGGPSYEQYF	TGTGCCAGCAAGGTCGGAGGGGGCCCTTCCTACGAGCAGTACTTC
TRBV7-3	.	TRBJ2-1	.	CASSSRDGNNEQFF	TGTGCCAGCAGCTCCCGCGACGGGAACAATGAGCAGTTCTTC